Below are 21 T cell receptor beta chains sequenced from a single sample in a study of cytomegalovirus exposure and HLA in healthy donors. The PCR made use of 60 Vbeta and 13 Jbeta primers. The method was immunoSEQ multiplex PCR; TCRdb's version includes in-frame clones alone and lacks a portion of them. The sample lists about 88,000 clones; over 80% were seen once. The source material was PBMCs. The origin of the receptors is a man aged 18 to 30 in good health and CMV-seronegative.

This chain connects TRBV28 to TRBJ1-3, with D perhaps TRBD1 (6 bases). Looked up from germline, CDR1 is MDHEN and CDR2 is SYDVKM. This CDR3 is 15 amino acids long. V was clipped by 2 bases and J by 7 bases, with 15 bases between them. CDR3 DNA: TGTGCCAGCAGTTTAAGCGATACAGGGAAGAACACCATATATTTT. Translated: CASSLSDTGKNTIYF.

CDR3 DNA sequence: TGTGCCAGCAGTTTGGGCGGGAGTCGTAATGAGCAGTTCTTC. The encoded protein is CASSLGGSRNEQFF. The chain recombines TRBV28 with TRBJ2-1; 7 nucleotides match TRBD2. The CDR3 sequence is 14 residues long. J lost 7 bases, V lost 3 bases, and 6 bases had no gene match. Germline lookup yields CDR1 MDHEN and CDR2 SYDVKM.

CDR3 in amino acids: CASSLDGLFYNEQFF. DNA for the CDR3: TGCGCCAGCAGCTTGGACGGACTATTTTACAATGAGCAGTTCTTC. The rearrangement uses TRBV5-1 and TRBJ2-1; a weak D match, TRBD2 (6 bases). This CDR3 contains 15 residues. Germline assignment: CDR1 SGHRS and CDR2 YFSETQ. V lost 0 bases to trimming and J lost 4 bases, with 11 bases between them. The full variable domain, completed using reference TRBV5-1 and TRBJ2-1, is KAGVTQTPRYLIKTRGQQVTLSCSPISGHRSVSWYQQTPGQGLQFLFEYFSETQRNKGNFPGRFSGRQFSNSRSEMNVSTLELGDSALYLCASSLDGLFYNEQFFGPGTRLTVL.

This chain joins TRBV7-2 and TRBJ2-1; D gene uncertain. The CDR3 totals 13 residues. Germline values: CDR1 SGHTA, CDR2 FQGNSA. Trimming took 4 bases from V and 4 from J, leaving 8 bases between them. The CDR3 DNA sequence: TGTGCCAGCAGCTACGCTGCGTACAATGAGCAGTTCTTC. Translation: CASSYAAYNEQFF.

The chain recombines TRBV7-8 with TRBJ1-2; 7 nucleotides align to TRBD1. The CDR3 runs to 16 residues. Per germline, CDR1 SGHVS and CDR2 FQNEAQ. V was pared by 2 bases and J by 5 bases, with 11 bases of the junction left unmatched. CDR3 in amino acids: CASSLREGALLYGYTF. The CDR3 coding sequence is TGTGCCAGCAGCTTACGGGAGGGGGCCCTTTTATATGGCTACACCTTC.

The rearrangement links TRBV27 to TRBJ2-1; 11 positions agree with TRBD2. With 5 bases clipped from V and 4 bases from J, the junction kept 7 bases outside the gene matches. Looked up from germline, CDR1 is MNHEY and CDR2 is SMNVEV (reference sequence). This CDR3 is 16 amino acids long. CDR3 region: CASSPLTSGTYNEQFF. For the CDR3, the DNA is TGTGCCAGCAGTCCCTTGACTAGCGGGACGTACAATGAGCAGTTCTTC.

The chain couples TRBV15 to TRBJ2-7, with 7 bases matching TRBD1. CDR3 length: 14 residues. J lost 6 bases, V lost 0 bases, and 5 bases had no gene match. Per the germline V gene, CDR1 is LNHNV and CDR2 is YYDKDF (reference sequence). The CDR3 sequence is CATSREGGSGEQYF. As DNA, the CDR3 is TGTGCCACCAGCAGAGAAGGGGGCAGCGGCGAGCAGTACTTC.

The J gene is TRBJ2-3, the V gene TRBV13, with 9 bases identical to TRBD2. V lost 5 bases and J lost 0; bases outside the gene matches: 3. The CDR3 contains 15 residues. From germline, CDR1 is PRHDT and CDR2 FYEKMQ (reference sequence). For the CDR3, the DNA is TGTGCCAGCAGCAACACTAGCGGGAGCACAGATACGCAGTATTTT. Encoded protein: CASSNTSGSTDTQYF.

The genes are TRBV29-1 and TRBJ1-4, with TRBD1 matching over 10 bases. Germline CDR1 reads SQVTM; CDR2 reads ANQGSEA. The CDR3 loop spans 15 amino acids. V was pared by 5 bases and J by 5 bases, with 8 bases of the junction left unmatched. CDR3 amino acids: CSVPGQGSLNEKLFF. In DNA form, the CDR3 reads TGCAGCGTTCCGGGACAGGGGAGCCTGAATGAAAAACTGTTTTTT.

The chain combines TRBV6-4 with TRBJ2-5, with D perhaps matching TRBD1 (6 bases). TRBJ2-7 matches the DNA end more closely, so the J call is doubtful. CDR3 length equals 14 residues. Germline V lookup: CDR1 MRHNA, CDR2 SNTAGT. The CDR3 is CASSVRYRDYEQYF. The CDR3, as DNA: TGTGCCAGCAGTGTAAGGTACAGGGACTACGAGCAGTACTTC.

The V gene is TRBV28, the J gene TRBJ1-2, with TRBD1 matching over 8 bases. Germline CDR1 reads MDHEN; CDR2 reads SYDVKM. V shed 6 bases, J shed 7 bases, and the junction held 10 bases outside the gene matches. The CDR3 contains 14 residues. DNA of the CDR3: TGTGCCAGCAGGACCAACCGACAGGGGTTTGGCTACACCTTC. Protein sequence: CASRTNRQGFGYTF.

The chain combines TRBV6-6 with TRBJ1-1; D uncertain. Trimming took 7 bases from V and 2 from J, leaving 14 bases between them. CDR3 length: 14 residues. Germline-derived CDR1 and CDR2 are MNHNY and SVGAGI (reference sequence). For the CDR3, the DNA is TGTGCCAGCACCGGGTATGGAGGAAACACTGAAGCTTTCTTT. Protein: CASTGYGGNTEAFF.

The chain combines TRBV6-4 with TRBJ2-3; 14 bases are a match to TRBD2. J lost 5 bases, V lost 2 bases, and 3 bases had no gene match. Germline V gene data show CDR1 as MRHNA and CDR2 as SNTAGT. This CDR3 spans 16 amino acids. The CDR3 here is CASSDQGLAGEDTQYF. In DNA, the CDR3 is TGTGCCAGCAGTGACCAGGGACTAGCGGGAGAAGATACGCAGTATTTT.

CDR3 protein: CASSIIRADSGRAFTGELFF. The CDR3 DNA is TGTGCCAGTAGTATCATCAGAGCCGACAGCGGGAGGGCCTTCACCGGGGAGCTGTTTTTT. The chain joins TRBV19 to TRBJ2-2; TRBD2 matches at 10 bases. This CDR3 region has 20 residues. The J segment lost 4 bases and the V segment lost 3 bases, leaving 17 bases of the junction unmatched. CDR1 LNHDA and CDR2 SQIVND come from the germline V gene (reference sequence). Variable domain in full (rest from reference TRBV19 and TRBJ2-2): DGGITQSPKYLFRKEGQNVTLSCEQNLNHDAMYWYRQDPGQGLRLIYYSQIVNDFQKGDIAEGYSVSREKKESFPLTVTSAQKNPTAFYLCASSIIRADSGRAFTGELFFGEGSRLTVL.

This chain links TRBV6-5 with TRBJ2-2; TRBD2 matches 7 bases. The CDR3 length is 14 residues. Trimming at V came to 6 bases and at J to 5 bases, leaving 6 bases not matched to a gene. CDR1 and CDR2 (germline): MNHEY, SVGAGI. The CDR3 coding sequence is TGTGCCAGCAGCCTCTTTAGCGGGACCGGGGAGCTGTTTTTT. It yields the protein CASSLFSGTGELFF.

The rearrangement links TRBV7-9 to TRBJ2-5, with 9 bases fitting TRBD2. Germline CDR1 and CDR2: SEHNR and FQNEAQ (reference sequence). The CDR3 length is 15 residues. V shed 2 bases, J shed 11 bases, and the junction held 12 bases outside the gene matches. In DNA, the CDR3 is TGTGCCAGCAGCTTAACGTCTAGCGGGCGGGGGGGGCAGTACTTC. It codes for CASSLTSSGRGGQYF.

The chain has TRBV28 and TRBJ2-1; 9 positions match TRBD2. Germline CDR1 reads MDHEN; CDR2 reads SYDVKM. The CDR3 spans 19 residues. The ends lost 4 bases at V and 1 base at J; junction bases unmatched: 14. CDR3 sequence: CASSSPGLAFGRSYNEQFF. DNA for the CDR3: TGTGCCAGCAGTTCCCCGGGACTAGCATTCGGGCGATCCTACAATGAGCAGTTCTTC.

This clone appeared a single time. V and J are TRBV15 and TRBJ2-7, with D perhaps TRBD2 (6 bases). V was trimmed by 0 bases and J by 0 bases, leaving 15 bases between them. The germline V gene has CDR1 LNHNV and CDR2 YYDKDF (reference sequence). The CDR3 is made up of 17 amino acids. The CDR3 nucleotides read TGTGCCACCAGCAGAGATAAGGGGCGGGGAAACTCCTACGAGCAGTACTTC. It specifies CATSRDKGRGNSYEQYF.

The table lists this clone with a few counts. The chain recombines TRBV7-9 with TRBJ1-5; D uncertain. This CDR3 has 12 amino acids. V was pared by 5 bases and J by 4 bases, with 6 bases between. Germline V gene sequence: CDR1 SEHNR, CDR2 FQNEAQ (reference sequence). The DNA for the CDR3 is TGTGCCAGCAGCAAAACAAATCAGCCCCAGCATTTT. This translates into CASSKTNQPQHF.

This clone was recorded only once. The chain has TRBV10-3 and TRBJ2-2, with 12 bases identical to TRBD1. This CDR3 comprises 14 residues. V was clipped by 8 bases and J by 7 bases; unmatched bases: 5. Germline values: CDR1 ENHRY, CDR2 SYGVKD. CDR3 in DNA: TGTGCCATCTCGGGACAGGGGGCCAGCGGGGAGCTGTTTTTT. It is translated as CAISGQGASGELFF.

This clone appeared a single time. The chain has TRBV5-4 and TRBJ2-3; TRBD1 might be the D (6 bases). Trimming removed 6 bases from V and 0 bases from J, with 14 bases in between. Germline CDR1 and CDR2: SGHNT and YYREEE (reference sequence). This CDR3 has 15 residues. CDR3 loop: CASTVGGISTDTQYF. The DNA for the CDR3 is TGTGCCAGCACCGTAGGGGGTATCAGCACAGATACGCAGTATTTT. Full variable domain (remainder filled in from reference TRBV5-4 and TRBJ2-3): ETGVTQSPTHLIKTRGQQVTLRCSSQSGHNTVSWYQQALGQGPQFIFQYYREEENGRGNFPPRFSGLQFPNYSSELNVNALELDDSALYLCASTVGGISTDTQYFGPGTRLTVL.